These T cell receptor beta chains were read from a single sample in a study of neurological immune-mediated disorders. TCRdb re-called the 5' RACE reads with MiXCR, one entry per CDR3 protein. The data hold about 30,000 distinct CDR3 sequences, with more than 10% observed a single time. The sample taken for sequencing was PBMCs. These receptors came from a man in his 60s in good health. Each CDR3 is given with its conserved first and last residue. A D gene is named only where the DNA matches it firmly. A row's size may be missing; if present it is once, few, many or a size class.

>many|.|TRBJ1-6|TRBV6-5
TGTGCCAGCAGTTACGGTGCCGGATATAATTCACCCCTCCACTTT
CASSYGAGYNSPLHF
>many|.|TRBJ2-7|TRBV5-1
TGCGCCAGCAGCCAGGAGTGGGGGCGTCGAGAGAAAAACTACGAGCAGTACTTC
CASSQEWGRREKNYEQYF
>medium-sized|TRBD2|TRBJ2-5|TRBV10-3
TGTGCCATCAGTGAGTTCACTAGCGGGAAGCAAGAGACCCAGTACTTC
CAISEFTSGKQETQYF
>.|.|TRBJ2-7|TRBV20-1
TGCAGTGCTAGGGGAGAGGCAGGGGCTTCCTACGAGCAGTACTTC
CSARGEAGASYEQYF
>medium-sized|.|TRBJ2-1|TRBV5-1
TGCGCCAGCAGTACGGGCTCCTACAATGAGCAGTTCTTC
CASSTGSYNEQFF
>many|.|TRBJ1-2|TRBV7-9
TGTGCCAGCAGCTTAGGTGTCCCCTATGGCTACACCTTC
CASSLGVPYGYTF
>many|TRBD1|TRBJ2-5|TRBV20-1
TGCAGTGCTCACTCGGGGACAGCCAACCAAGAGACCCAGTACTTC
CSAHSGTANQETQYF
>many|.|TRBJ2-7|TRBV27
TGTGCCAGCAGTTTAGCACAATCCTACGAGCAGTACTTC
CASSLAQSYEQYF
>many|.|TRBJ2-3|TRBV9
TGTGCCAGCAGCGTAGATCGGAGGGGGCGTGGGATAACAGATACGCAGTATTTT
CASSVDRRGRGITDTQYF
>many|.|TRBJ1-6|TRBV7-2
TGTGCCAGCAGCTTAGTGCCGGAGAATTCACCCCTCCACTTT
CASSLVPENSPLHF
>many|.|TRBJ2-1|TRBV7-2
TGTGCCAGCAGCTTAAATTCGGCTGAGCAGTTCTTC
CASSLNSAEQFF
>medium-sized|.|TRBJ2-5|TRBV29-1
TGCAGCGTTCAGGGTCCAGGTGAAGAGACCCAGTACTTC
CSVQGPGEETQYF
>many|TRBD2|TRBJ2-1|TRBV9
TGTGCCAGCAGCGTAGCTAGGGCTAGCGGGGGGGCCCTTAATGAGCAGTTCTTC
CASSVARASGGALNEQFF
>medium-sized|.|TRBJ1-4|TRBV12-3/TRBV12-4
TGTGCCAGCAGTTTGGATCGTGAAAAACTGTTTTTT
CASSLDREKLFF
>many|TRBD2|TRBJ2-1|TRBV5-1
TGCGCCAGCGCCGGGACTAGCGGGGGGTCCTACAATGAGCAGTTCTTC
CASAGTSGGSYNEQFF
>many|TRBD1|TRBJ1-1|TRBV5-5
TGTGCCAGCAGCAAAGACAGGGTGGACACTGAAGCTTTCTTT
CASSKDRVDTEAFF
>many|.|TRBJ2-7|TRBV2
TGTGCCAGCAGCCGCAACCGGGACATTGGGGAGCAGTACTTC
CASSRNRDIGEQYF
>many|TRBD2|TRBJ2-7|TRBV5-1
TGCGCCAGCAGCCCGGGGGGGGCAGGGAATATCGCCTACGAGCAGTACTTC
CASSPGGAGNIAYEQYF
>many|.|TRBJ2-1|TRBV7-2
TGTGCCAGCAGACCGACTGAGAGGACCTACAATGAGCAGTTCTTC
CASRPTERTYNEQFF
>many|TRBD2|TRBJ2-3|TRBV12-3/TRBV12-4
TGTGCCACCCAGCCCCTAGCGGGGGGACTAAGCACAGATACGCAGTATTTT
CATQPLAGGLSTDTQYF
>many|.|TRBJ1-6|TRBV5-1
TGCGCCAGCAGCCAATTGACAGGATCTAATTCACCCCTCCACTTT
CASSQLTGSNSPLHF
>many|TRBD2|TRBJ2-1|TRBV7-9
TGTGCCAGCAGCTTGCCAGCGGGAATCTACAATGAGCAGTTCTTC
CASSLPAGIYNEQFF
>many|.|TRBJ2-1|TRBV7-2
TGTGCCAGCAGAGGGTCTCCATCCTACAATGAGCAGTTCTTC
CASRGSPSYNEQFF
>many|.|TRBJ2-7|TRBV5-1
TGCGCCAGCAGCTTAGCCGGACGGTCCTACGAGCAGTACTTC
CASSLAGRSYEQYF
>many|TRBD2|TRBJ2-4|TRBV12-3/TRBV12-4
TGTGCCAGCATCCTCGGTCAAAATACGGGAGGTAAAAACATTCAGTACTTC
CASILGQNTGGKNIQYF
>many|.|TRBJ2-7|TRBV12-3/TRBV12-4
TGTGCCAGCAGTCCCACTAGGACCTTCTACGAGCAGTACTTC
CASSPTRTFYEQYF
>.|.|TRBJ2-1|TRBV5-1
TGCGCCAGCAGCTTGGCAGGACATGAGCAGTTCTTC
CASSLAGHEQFF
>many|TRBD1|TRBJ2-3|TRBV9
TGTGCCAGCAGCTCCAGAGCCGGGACAGGCCCAGATACGCAGTATTTT
CASSSRAGTGPDTQYF
>many|.|TRBJ2-7|TRBV20-1
TGCAGTGCTAGTACCCTCCGGGACTCTTTCAACTACGAGCAGTACTTC
CSASTLRDSFNYEQYF
>many|.|TRBJ2-2|TRBV5-1
TGCGCCAGCAGCTTGGCCATCGACACCGGGGAGCTGTTTTTT
CASSLAIDTGELFF
>many|.|TRBJ1-5|TRBV5-6
TGTGCCAGCAGCTTACTAGTACAGACGGAACAGCCCCAGCATTTT
CASSLLVQTEQPQHF
>many|TRBD1|TRBJ1-4|TRBV6-5
TGTGCCAGCAGGGCCGACAGGGGGGATAATGAAAAACTGTTTTTT
CASRADRGDNEKLFF
>many|.|TRBJ1-1|TRBV7-3
TGTGCCAGCAGCTCCAATCCCGGACCTGGCTGGGCCACTGAAGCTTTCTTT
CASSSNPGPGWATEAFF
>many|.|TRBJ2-7|TRBV15
TGTGCCACCAGCAGAGTGGAGGCGAACTCCTACGAGCAGTACTTC
CATSRVEANSYEQYF
>many|.|TRBJ1-4|TRBV19
TGTGCCAGTAGGTGGGGCCTTCGACTGTTTTTT
CASRWGLRLFF
>many|.|TRBJ1-4|TRBV3-1
TGTGCCAGCAGCCCACCAGGGGTCAGTGAAAAACTGTTTTTT
CASSPPGVSEKLFF
>many|TRBD1|TRBJ2-1|TRBV7-2
TGTGCCAGCGCCCGGGACAGCTACAATGAGCAGTTCTTC
CASARDSYNEQFF
>medium-sized|.|TRBJ2-5|TRBV12-3/TRBV12-4
TGTGCCAGCAGTTTATGGGAGAAGGGTGAAGAGACCCAGTACTTC
CASSLWEKGEETQYF
>many|.|TRBJ2-5|TRBV5-1
TGCGCCAGCAGCTTGGTTGCTCACCAATTTCTAGAGACCCAGTACTTC
CASSLVAHQFLETQYF
>many|.|TRBJ2-7|TRBV20-1
TGCAGTGCCAACCCTAAGGGCTACGAGCAGTACTTC
CSANPKGYEQYF
>many|.|TRBJ2-4|TRBV18
TGTGCCAGCTCACCACCTTTGCAGGTGGGGACCAAAAACATTCAGTACTTC
CASSPPLQVGTKNIQYF
>many|.|TRBJ2-1|TRBV27
TGTGCCAGCAGTTCCCCCCTCCGACGGGACAATGAGCAGTTCTTC
CASSSPLRRDNEQFF
>.|.|TRBJ2-1|TRBV15
TGTGCCACCAGCTACTCTCCGGGATACAATGAGCAGTTCTTC
CATSYSPGYNEQFF
>medium-sized|TRBD2|TRBJ2-1|TRBV28
TGTGCCAGCAGTTTACCGGGGGGATCCTACAATGAGCAGTTCTTC
CASSLPGGSYNEQFF
>many|.|TRBJ2-5|TRBV6-6
TGTGCCAACAGCGTGGGCAGACAAGAGACCCAGTACTTC
CANSVGRQETQYF
>medium-sized|TRBD1|TRBJ2-5|TRBV5-1
TGCGCCAGCAGCCCGACCTGGGACAGGGGGAAAGAGACCCAGTACTTC
CASSPTWDRGKETQYF
>many|TRBD1|TRBJ2-5|TRBV10-3
TGTGCCATCAGACCGGGACAGGGTTCAGGGGAGACCCAGTACTTC
CAIRPGQGSGETQYF
>many|.|TRBJ2-5|TRBV2
TGTGCCAGCGCGATACAGGGAGGTGCGCAGACCCAGTACTTC
CASAIQGGAQTQYF
>many|TRBD2|TRBJ2-7|TRBV20-1
TGCAGTGCTAGAGATAGCCTAGCGGGAGCTGGGGAGCAGTACTTC
CSARDSLAGAGEQYF
>many|TRBD1|TRBJ2-5|TRBV5-1
TGCGCCAGCAGCTCAACCGGGACAGGGTTGTCAGAGACCCAGTACTTC
CASSSTGTGLSETQYF
>.|.|TRBJ2-2|TRBV20-1
TGCAGTGCTAGAGATGTCAGGGGAGGAACCGGGGAGCTGTTTTTT
CSARDVRGGTGELFF
>many|.|TRBJ2-5|TRBV7-2
TGTGCCAGCAGCTTAGGATTGGCGAGCGGAAGTTTCCAAGAGACCCAGTACTTC
CASSLGLASGSFQETQYF
>many|.|TRBJ2-1|TRBV2
TGTGCCAGCAGTGAGGATGGTTACAATGAGCAGTTCTTC
CASSEDGYNEQFF
>once|.|TRBJ1-1|TRBV12-3/TRBV12-4
TGTGCCAGCAGTGGACGGTCTGAAGCTTTCTTT
CASSGRSEAFF
>many|.|TRBJ1-2|TRBV3-1
TGTGCCAGCAGCCGCCTCCAGGTCGGGAGCTATGGCTACACCTTC
CASSRLQVGSYGYTF